A selection of T cell receptor beta chains follows, all from one sample in a study of blood T cell repertoires in COVID-19. This table comes from immunoSEQ multiplex PCR, and its TCRdb copy is limited to in-frame clones, with some not included. This table has roughly 40,000 clones, 80% to 90% appearing once. Sequencing used peripheral blood. The receptors stem from a man between 40 and 49 years old with active COVID-19. Each CDR3 is given with its conserved first and last residue. Each record gives: J gene, D gene, clone size, V gene, CDR3 protein, CDR3 DNA. D genes are given only for firm matches. The size of a clone is reported for some rows only, either as once, few or many, or as a class for expanded clones.

TRBJ2-7,-,-,TRBV19,CASTSDRSSYEQYF,TGTGCCAGTACCTCAGACAGGTCCTCCTACGAGCAGTACTTC
TRBJ2-1,TRBD2,-,TRBV3-1/TRBV3-2,CASSQEVRVAGNEQFF,TGTGCCAGCAGCCAAGAGGTGAGGGTAGCGGGCAATGAGCAGTTCTTC
TRBJ2-1,-,-,TRBV19,CASSIEGGNRNEQFF,TGTGCCAGTAGTATAGAAGGCGGGAACAGGAATGAGCAGTTCTTC
TRBJ2-2,-,-,TRBV19,CASSIGGPPANTGELFF,TGTGCCAGTAGTATAGGAGGGCCTCCCGCGAACACCGGGGAGCTGTTTTTT
TRBJ1-2,-,-,TRBV5-1,CASSISGMGREVGYTF,TGCGCCAGCAGCATATCAGGAATGGGGCGAGAGGTTGGCTACACCTTC
TRBJ2-3,-,-,TRBV27,CASSLSKGPGGFAHHSSRTDTQYF,TGTGCCAGCAGTTTATCGAAGGGCCCGGGGGGCTTCGCTCATCACTCCTCTAGGACAGATACGCAGTATTTT
TRBJ1-1,TRBD1,once,TRBV4-1,CASSQGQGNTEAFF,TGCGCCAGCAGCCAGGGACAGGGGAACACTGAAGCTTTCTTT
TRBJ2-5,TRBD2,-,TRBV2,CAGGSRLAGGVRETQYF,TGTGCCGGGGGCTCAAGGCTAGCGGGAGGAGTAAGAGAGACCCAGTACTTC
TRBJ1-4,-,-,TRBV6-5,CASFNQLNEKLFF,TGTGCCAGCTTCAACCAGTTAAATGAAAAACTGTTTTTT
TRBJ2-1,TRBD1,-,TRBV30,CAWRRGQYNEQFF,TGTGCCTGGAGAAGGGGGCAATACAATGAGCAGTTCTTC
TRBJ2-6,-,-,TRBV18,CASSPRGAGGSGANVLTF,TGTGCCAGCTCACCAAGAGGGGCCGGGGGCTCTGGGGCCAACGTCCTGACTTTC
TRBJ2-5,TRBD2,-,TRBV3-1/TRBV3-2,CASSQTPGLAIQETQYF,TGTGCCAGCAGCCAGACACCGGGACTAGCGATCCAAGAGACCCAGTACTTC
TRBJ2-3,TRBD1,-,TRBV15,CATSPDRMGTDTQYF,TGTGCCACCAGTCCGGACAGGATGGGCACAGATACGCAGTATTTT
TRBJ2-7,TRBD2,-,TRBV18,CASSPSGPTYEQYF,TGTGCCAGCTCTCCTAGCGGCCCCACCTACGAGCAGTACTTC
TRBJ1-5,-,-,TRBV30,CAWTQRTDNQPQHF,TGTGCCTGGACCCAAAGGACAGACAATCAGCCCCAGCATTTT
TRBJ1-2,TRBD1,-,TRBV5-4,CASSLTGGTYGYTF,TGTGCCAGCAGCTTGACAGGGGGCACCTATGGCTACACCTTC
TRBJ2-1,-,-,TRBV6-5,CATGRGGNEQFF,TGTGCCACGGGGAGGGGGGGCAATGAGCAGTTCTTC
TRBJ1-1,TRBD1,-,TRBV5-4,CASSSQRTGGTEAFF,TGTGCCAGCAGCTCACAGAGGACAGGAGGCACTGAAGCTTTCTTT
TRBJ1-5,TRBD1,-,TRBV5-1,CASSTGTGDQPQHF,TGCGCCAGCAGCACCGGGACAGGGGATCAGCCCCAGCATTTT
TRBJ2-1,-,-,TRBV7-3,CASSLAMGLANEQFF,TGTGCCAGCAGCTTAGCTATGGGACTCGCCAATGAGCAGTTCTTC
TRBJ2-7,TRBD2,-,TRBV2,CASSERAGGPYEQYF,TGTGCCAGCAGTGAGAGGGCGGGAGGGCCCTACGAGCAGTACTTC
TRBJ1-1,TRBD1,-,TRBV6-2/TRBV6-3,CASSRPLLQGNTEAFF,TGTGCCAGCAGTCGACCCCTCCTACAGGGGAATACTGAAGCTTTCTTT
TRBJ2-5,TRBD2,-,TRBV5-8,CASSLTSGVQETQYF,TGTGCCAGCAGCTTGACTAGCGGAGTCCAAGAGACCCAGTACTTC
TRBJ2-7,TRBD1,-,TRBV29-1,CSVQPGGSYEQYF,TGCAGCGTTCAGCCAGGGGGCTCCTACGAGCAGTACTTC
TRBJ2-2,TRBD2,-,TRBV5-6,CASRVGLAGDTGELFF,TGTGCCAGCAGGGTGGGGCTAGCGGGAGACACCGGGGAGCTGTTTTTT
TRBJ2-6,TRBD1,-,TRBV5-1,CASSARTGSGANVLTF,TGCGCCAGCAGCGCACGGACAGGGTCTGGGGCCAACGTCCTGACTTTC
TRBJ1-1,-,-,TRBV18,CASSRSRGRDTEAFF,TGTGCCAGCTCACGTTCGCGGGGGCGGGACACTGAAGCTTTCTTT
TRBJ1-5,TRBD1,-,TRBV19,CASSILDRAAWQPQHF,TGTGCCAGTAGTATTCTGGACAGGGCGGCTTGGCAGCCCCAGCATTTT
TRBJ2-7,TRBD2,-,TRBV6-5,CASRGVAGALEQYF,TGTGCCAGCAGGGGGGTAGCGGGAGCGTTGGAGCAGTACTTC
TRBJ2-1,TRBD2,-,TRBV28,CASRGGSPYNEQFF,TGTGCCAGCAGGGGCGGGAGCCCATACAATGAGCAGTTCTTC
TRBJ1-2,TRBD1,-,TRBV19,CASSIGQGSWYGYTF,TGTGCCAGTAGTATAGGACAGGGAAGTTGGTATGGCTACACCTTC
TRBJ1-2,-,-,TRBV12-3/TRBV12-4,CASSRTANYGYTF,TGTGCCAGCAGTCGGACAGCTAACTATGGCTACACCTTC
TRBJ2-1,TRBD2,-,TRBV5-1,CASSLGLAAYNEQFF,TGCGCCAGCAGCTTGGGGCTAGCGGCCTACAATGAGCAGTTCTTC
TRBJ1-2,-,-,TRBV6-5,CASSSTLPGGYTF,TGTGCCAGCAGTTCGACTCTCCCTGGGGGCTACACCTTC
TRBJ1-2,TRBD1,-,TRBV19,CASEITGAYGYTF,TGTGCCAGCGAAATTACAGGGGCCTATGGCTACACCTTC
TRBJ2-7,TRBD1,once,TRBV9,CASSTRTGVDEQYF,TGTGCCAGCAGCACCCGGACAGGGGTCGACGAGCAGTACTTC
TRBJ1-2,TRBD1,few,TRBV5-4,CASSSAKTGNYGYTF,TGTGCCAGCAGCTCCGCTAAGACAGGGAACTATGGCTACACCTTC
TRBJ1-1,TRBD1,-,TRBV6-5,CASRVQGAGTEAFF,TGTGCCAGCAGGGTACAGGGGGCGGGCACTGAAGCTTTCTTT
TRBJ2-3,-,-,TRBV29-1,CSVDVRSSTDTQYF,TGCAGCGTTGATGTTAGATCTAGCACAGATACGCAGTATTTT
TRBJ2-5,TRBD2,-,TRBV7-3,CASSSGLAGGQETQYF,TGTGCCAGCAGCTCGGGACTAGCGGGTGGCCAAGAGACCCAGTACTTC
TRBJ2-7,-,-,TRBV27,CASSRSGQYYEQYF,TGTGCCAGCAGTCGTTCCGGACAGTACTACGAGCAGTACTTC